This T cell receptor (beta chain) originates from a study of blood T cell repertoires in COVID-19. After removal of 6 bases from V and 6 bases from J, the junction contained 2 bases not matched to a gene. CDR3 length equals 12 residues. Assay used: immunoSEQ multiplex PCR; TCRdb lists only in-frame clones, some missing. This sample has about 130,000 clones; approximately 77% occur once, and the top ten carry 20%. The rearrangement links TRBV12-3 or TRBV12-4 to TRBJ2-1; TRBD1 matches at 7 bases. Sample: peripheral blood. The source of this sequence is a man older than 75 with acute or convalescent COVID-19. Written as DNA, the CDR3 is TGTGCCAGCAGACGACAGGGCAATGAGCAGTTCTTC. Protein product: CASRRQGNEQFF.